Sequencing of this T cell receptor (beta chain) was carried out in a study of T-cell memory formation after mild COVID-19. CDR1 SGHRS and CDR2 YFSETQ come from the germline V gene. This CDR3 region has 14 residues. Trimming removed 3 bases from V and 2 bases from J, with 8 bases in between. TCRdb fed the 5' RACE reads into MiXCR, producing one record per CDR3 protein. The repertoire holds hundreds of thousands of distinct CDR3 sequences, with around 28% as singletons. The TCR comes from an adult woman who had mild COVID-19 (a few samples of this study predate the infection). Cell type and time point are not known. Sequencing used PBMCs or a T cell subset sorted from them (not recorded which). The rearrangement joins TRBV5-1 to TRBJ2-2; D not resolved. The CDR3 is CASSWGKNTGELFF. CDR3 coding DNA: TGCGCCAGCAGCTGGGGAAAAAACACCGGGGAGCTGTTTTTT.